A single sample gave rise to the 8 T cell receptor beta chains below, sequenced in a study of T cells and Merkel cell carcinoma outcomes. Clones were read by immunoSEQ multiplex PCR, and TCRdb kept only the in-frame ones, dropping some. The table includes approximately 20,000 clones, over 75% detected once. The specimen was tumor tissue from Merkel cell carcinoma. These receptors all stem from a human donor with Merkel cell carcinoma.

CDR3 in amino acids: CASSIDLPRDRGTHEQFF. CDR3 bases: TGTGCCAGTAGTATAGACCTCCCCCGGGACAGGGGGACCCATGAGCAGTTCTTC. The chain links TRBV19 to TRBJ2-1; TRBD1 agrees at 11 bases. J was trimmed by 8 bases and V by 0 bases; bases with no gene match: 12. The germline V gene has CDR1 LNHDA and CDR2 SQIVND (reference sequence). There are 18 residues in the CDR3.

The chain carries TRBV19 and TRBJ1-2; 9 nucleotides align to TRBD1. Trimming cost V 9 bases and J 6 bases; bases outside gene matches: 17. This CDR3 is built from 16 residues. Per germline, CDR1 LNHDA and CDR2 SQIVND (reference sequence). The CDR3 sequence: CASTPRQGGTVNGYTF. CDR3 DNA: TGTGCCAGCACTCCTCGACAGGGGGGCACGGTGAATGGCTACACCTTC.

This chain joins TRBV7-8 and TRBJ1-1; D unresolved. Trimming cost V 0 bases and J 3 bases, with 11 bases left between them. Germline assignment: CDR1 SGHVS and CDR2 FQNEAQ. This CDR3 spans 15 amino acids. This CDR3 reads CASSLAGRGDTEAFF. As DNA, the CDR3 is TGTGCCAGCAGCTTAGCAGGACGGGGAGACACTGAAGCTTTCTTT.

The chain couples TRBV2 to TRBJ1-4, with D possibly being TRBD1 (6 bases). CDR3 length: 15 residues. Trimming took 6 bases from V and 8 from J, leaving 19 bases between them. Germline lookup yields CDR1 SNHLY and CDR2 FYNNEI. The CDR3 loop reads CASSPGARGVEKLFF. As DNA, the CDR3 is TGTGCCAGCAGCCCCGGGGCCAGGGGCGTAGAAAAACTGTTTTTT. The full variable domain, completed using reference TRBV2 and TRBJ1-4, is EPEVTQTPSHQVTQMGQEVILRCVPISNHLYFYWYRQILGQKVEFLVSFYNNEISEKSEIFDDQFSVERPDGSNFTLKIRSTKLEDSAMYFCASSPGARGVEKLFFGSGTQLSVL.

The V and J genes are TRBV27 and TRBJ2-1; 9 nucleotides match TRBD2. V was pared by 5 bases and J by 4 bases, with 6 bases of the junction left unmatched. There are 15 residues in the CDR3. Germline CDR1 reads MNHEY; CDR2 reads SMNVEV (reference sequence). The chain's CDR3 is CASSISGGPYNEQFF. Here the CDR3 DNA reads TGTGCCAGCAGTATTAGCGGGGGACCTTACAATGAGCAGTTCTTC.

V and J are TRBV11-1 and TRBJ1-1, with D uncertain. Per germline, CDR1 SGHAT and CDR2 FQDESV (reference sequence). Trimming removed 5 bases at V and 6 bases at J, with 19 bases between. The CDR3 extends over 15 amino acids. In nucleotides, the CDR3 is TGTGCCAGCAGCCCCCCCACAGATCAGGTCCCTGAAGCTTTCTTT. This sequence encodes CASSPPTDQVPEAFF. The whole variable domain, filled in from reference TRBV11-1 and TRBJ1-1, reads EAEVAQSPRYKITEKSQAVAFWCDPISGHATLYWYRQILGQGPELLVQFQDESVVDDSQLPKDRFSAERLKGVDSTLKIQPAELGDSAMYLCASSPPTDQVPEAFFGQGTRLTVV.

This sequence joins TRBV5-6 and TRBJ2-1; D gene uncertain. Looked up from germline, CDR1 is SGHDT and CDR2 is YYEEEE. The CDR3 runs 15 residues. The V and J ends lost 3 bases and 2 bases respectively, with 12 bases between them. The CDR3 DNA reads TGTGCCAGCAGCTATAGAGACTCCGCCTACAATGAGCAGTTCTTC. This sequence encodes CASSYRDSAYNEQFF. Filled out from reference TRBV5-6 and TRBJ2-1, the complete variable domain reads DAGVTQSPTHLIKTRGQQVTLRCSPKSGHDTVSWYQQALGQGPQFIFQYYEEEERQRGNFPDRFSGHQFPNYSSELNVNALLLGDSALYLCASSYRDSAYNEQFFGPGTRLTVL.

This chain uses TRBV5-1 with TRBJ1-5; D perhaps matches TRBD1 (6 bases). The germline V gene has CDR1 SGHRS and CDR2 YFSETQ. The CDR3 sequence is 14 residues long. Trimming left V 3 bases short and J 7 bases short, with 14 bases between. The CDR3: CASSSGQPSQPQHF. DNA for the CDR3: TGCGCCAGCAGCTCTGGACAGCCGAGCCAGCCCCAGCATTTT.